The source of this T cell receptor (beta chain) is a study of T cells after somatic rescue of genetic block. Measured with immunoSEQ multiplex PCR; TCRdb has only the in-frame clones, and not every one. Of 110,000 or so clones listed, approximately 90% were seen once; the top ten hold over 1.1%. J was trimmed by 5 bases and V by 5 bases; bases with no gene match: 10. Germline loops: CDR1 SGHTS, CDR2 YDEGEE. The CDR3 covers 15 residues. This clonotype was sampled from a woman aged 18-29 years. The V gene is TRBV5-8, the J gene TRBJ1-2, with 9 bases lining up with TRBD1. Source material: peripheral blood mononuclear cells (PBMCs). CDR3 amino acids: CASSYTGTGRYGYTF. CDR3 DNA: TGTGCCAGCAGTTACACCGGGACAGGGAGGTATGGCTACACCTTC. Full variable domain (outside the CDR3, taken from reference TRBV5-8 and TRBJ1-2): EAGVTQSPTHLIKTRGQQATLRCSPISGHTSVYWYQQALGLGLQFLLWYDEGEERNRGNFPPRFSGRQFPNYSSELNVNALELEDSALYLCASSYTGTGRYGYTFGSGTRLTVV.